Below are 16 T cell receptor beta chains sequenced from a single sample in a study of cytomegalovirus exposure and HLA in healthy donors. Researchers ran the PCR with 60 Vbeta and 13 Jbeta primers. Some clones are missing from TCRdb's copy, which holds only in-frame ones; the method was immunoSEQ multiplex PCR. The sample comprises about 140,000 clones, roughly 80% of which are singletons, and roughly 10% rests with the top ten. Sequencing was done on a sample of PBMCs. The receptors derive from a woman between 45 and 60 years old in good health and CMV-seropositive.

V is TRBV30 and J is TRBJ1-1; tentative D call: TRBD1 (6 bases). CDR3 length: 14 residues. Germline values: CDR1 GTSNPN, CDR2 SVGIG (reference sequence). V gave up 6 bases and J gave up 6 bases, with 20 bases separating them. CDR3 in DNA: TGTGCCTGCTCCGAAGGGGGGGTAATGGCTGAAGCTTTCTTT. Its protein product is CACSEGGVMAEAFF.

This clone has a handful of counts. The chain links TRBV4-3 to TRBJ2-5; 9 nucleotides line up with TRBD2. The CDR3 is 16 residues long. Germline CDR1 LGHNA, CDR2 YSLEER. The V gene end was trimmed by 0 bases and the J gene end by 4 bases; junction bases not matched to a gene: 6. The CDR3 protein is CASSQDPGLARETQYF. The CDR3 DNA sequence: TGCGCCAGCAGCCAAGATCCGGGACTAGCTAGAGAGACCCAGTACTTC.

V gene TRBV4-2 combines with J gene TRBJ1-5; D call uncertain. The CDR3 spans 16 residues. Trimming cost V 0 bases and J 2 bases, with 11 bases left between them. Germline assignment: CDR1 LGHNA and CDR2 YNFKEQ. CDR3: CASSQDEGSGNQPQHF. CDR3 coding DNA: TGTGCCAGCAGCCAAGACGAGGGATCCGGCAATCAGCCCCAGCATTTT.

The V and J genes are TRBV7-6 and TRBJ1-3; TRBD1 agrees at 7 bases. The CDR3 sequence is 14 residues long. Germline assignment: CDR1 SGHVS and CDR2 FNYEAQ. After removal of 3 bases from V and 1 base from J, the junction contained 0 bases not matched to a gene. CDR3: CASSLTGSGNTIYF. The CDR3 DNA sequence: TGTGCCAGCAGCTTGACAGGGTCTGGAAACACCATATATTTT.

The chain has TRBV19 and TRBJ2-5; the match to TRBD1 covers 8 bases. V was pared by 7 bases and J by 5 bases, with 6 bases of the junction left unmatched. The CDR3 loop spans 13 amino acids. In germline, CDR1 is LNHDA, CDR2 SQIVND (reference sequence). The CDR3 nucleotides are TGTGCCAGTAAAGAGTGGGACAGGGAGACCCAGTACTTC. Its translation is CASKEWDRETQYF. The whole variable domain, filled in from reference TRBV19 and TRBJ2-5, reads DGGITQSPKYLFRKEGQNVTLSCEQNLNHDAMYWYRQDPGQGLRLIYYSQIVNDFQKGDIAEGYSVSREKKESFPLTVTSAQKNPTAFYLCASKEWDRETQYFGPGTRLLVL.

J is TRBJ2-1 and V is TRBV9, with 8 bases fitting TRBD2. With V trimmed by 2 bases and J by 10 bases, 11 bases remained unmatched. CDR1 and CDR2 from the germline V gene are SGDLS and YYNGEE. CDR3 length equals 15 residues. CDR3 sequence reads: CASSVMGLAGREQFF. Here the CDR3 DNA reads TGTGCCAGCAGCGTTATGGGCTTAGCGGGGAGGGAGCAGTTCTTC. Filled out from reference TRBV9 and TRBJ2-1, the complete variable domain reads DSGVTQTPKHLITATGQRVTLRCSPRSGDLSVYWYQQSLDQGLQFLIQYYNGEERAKGNILERFSAQQFPDLHSELNLSSLELGDSALYFCASSVMGLAGREQFFGPGTRLTVL.

This clone has only a few counts. The chain links TRBV4-3 to TRBJ1-4; no clear D gene. V was shortened by 6 bases and J by 8 bases, with 19 bases between the two germline ends. Germline lookup yields CDR1 LGHNA and CDR2 YSLEER. The CDR3 is 15 amino acids. The CDR3 region has the DNA TGCGCCAGCAGGGAGGGCCCCGGAGTCCAGGAAAAACTGTTTTTT. The encoded protein is CASREGPGVQEKLFF.

This clone was picked up a small number of times. The J gene is TRBJ1-4, the V gene TRBV30, with D maybe TRBD1 (5 bases). Per germline, CDR1 GTSNPN and CDR2 SVGIG (reference sequence). Trimming took off 2 bases at V and 8 bases at J, with 18 bases between the two ends. The CDR3 runs 15 residues. In nucleotides, the CDR3 is TGTGCCTGGAGTACAGGACAAGACGGGCAGGAAAAACTGTTTTTT. This gives the protein CAWSTGQDGQEKLFF. The full variable domain, with the rest looked up from reference TRBV30 and TRBJ1-4, is SQTIHQWPATLVQPVGSPLSLECTVEGTSNPNLYWYRQAAGRGLQLLFYSVGIGQISSEVPQNLSASRPQDRQFILSSKKLLLSDSGFYLCAWSTGQDGQEKLFFGSGTQLSVL.

This clone occurred once. V and J are TRBV5-4 and TRBJ2-2; 8 bases map to TRBD2. Germline loops: CDR1 SGHNT, CDR2 YYREEE (reference sequence). The length of the CDR3 is 16 residues. Unmatched junction bases numbered 13, after V lost 6 bases and J lost 6 bases. Written as DNA, the CDR3 is TGTGCCAGCACCCCGGGGGGGGCTGTATCGGCCGGGGAGCTGTTTTTT. Translated, it gives CASTPGGAVSAGELFF.

The CDR3 DNA sequence: TGTGCCAGCAGCCAAGGGCCAGGGCACGCAGATACGCAGTATTTT. Protein: CASSQGPGHADTQYF. The V gene is TRBV7-9, the J gene TRBJ2-3; TRBD1 is a possible D gene (5 bases). V lost 5 bases, J lost 4 bases, and 16 bases lay in between. Germline loops: CDR1 SEHNR, CDR2 FQNEAQ (reference sequence). The CDR3 runs 15 residues.

The chain carries TRBV19 and TRBJ1-5, with unresolved D. CDR1 is LNHDA and CDR2 is SQIVND in the germline V gene (reference sequence). This CDR3 contains 14 residues. V was shortened by 7 bases and J by 2 bases, with 12 bases between the two germline ends. The chain's CDR3 is CASTASSGNQPQHF. The CDR3 bases are TGTGCCAGTACCGCCTCCTCGGGCAATCAGCCCCAGCATTTT. The variable domain in full, with the rest retrieved from reference TRBV19 and TRBJ1-5, is DGGITQSPKYLFRKEGQNVTLSCEQNLNHDAMYWYRQDPGQGLRLIYYSQIVNDFQKGDIAEGYSVSREKKESFPLTVTSAQKNPTAFYLCASTASSGNQPQHFGDGTRLSIL.

The chain uses TRBV5-5 and TRBJ2-5; 9 bases line up with TRBD1. V shed 1 base, J shed 5 bases, and the junction held 12 bases outside the gene matches. Germline V CDR1 and CDR2: SGHKS, YYEKEE (reference sequence). The CDR3 length is 17 residues. Here the CDR3 reads CASSLSRTGAVVETQYF. CDR3 DNA: TGTGCCAGCAGCTTGTCGAGGACAGGGGCAGTCGTTGAGACCCAGTACTTC.

This sequence joins TRBV6-6 and TRBJ1-5; D is uncertain. Trimming took 3 bases from V and 0 from J, leaving 9 bases between them. The CDR3 runs 15 residues. Germline assignment: CDR1 MNHNY and CDR2 SVGAGI (reference sequence). For the CDR3, the DNA is TGTGCCAGCAGTTATTTCGGTCATAGCAATCAGCCCCAGCATTTT. Protein sequence: CASSYFGHSNQPQHF.

The rearrangement links TRBV6-6 to TRBJ1-1; no definite D call. Germline loops: CDR1 MNHNY, CDR2 SVGAGI (reference sequence). The CDR3 length is 13 residues. V was pared by 6 bases and J by 2 bases, with 10 bases between. The CDR3 loop reads CASRHTANTEAFF. The CDR3 DNA follows: TGTGCCAGCAGACACACAGCAAACACTGAAGCTTTCTTT.

V usage is TRBV7-3 and J usage is TRBJ2-2, with a weak D call TRBD1 (5 bases). The CDR3 has 15 amino acids. Looked up from germline, CDR1 is SGHTA and CDR2 is FQGTGA. Trimming pared 3 bases from V and 5 bases from J, leaving 13 bases between. CDR3 protein: CASSLSRDDTGELFF. CDR3 nucleotide sequence: TGTGCCAGCAGCTTGAGCAGGGATGATACCGGGGAGCTGTTTTTT.

The chain has TRBV19 and TRBJ1-1, with 9 bases fitting TRBD1. V was clipped by 3 bases and J by 7 bases; unmatched bases: 6. The CDR3 has 14 amino acids. Germline CDR1 reads LNHDA; CDR2 reads SQIVND (reference sequence). The chain's CDR3 is CASSIGGQGREAFF. The CDR3 DNA is TGTGCCAGTAGTATCGGGGGACAGGGCCGTGAAGCTTTCTTT.